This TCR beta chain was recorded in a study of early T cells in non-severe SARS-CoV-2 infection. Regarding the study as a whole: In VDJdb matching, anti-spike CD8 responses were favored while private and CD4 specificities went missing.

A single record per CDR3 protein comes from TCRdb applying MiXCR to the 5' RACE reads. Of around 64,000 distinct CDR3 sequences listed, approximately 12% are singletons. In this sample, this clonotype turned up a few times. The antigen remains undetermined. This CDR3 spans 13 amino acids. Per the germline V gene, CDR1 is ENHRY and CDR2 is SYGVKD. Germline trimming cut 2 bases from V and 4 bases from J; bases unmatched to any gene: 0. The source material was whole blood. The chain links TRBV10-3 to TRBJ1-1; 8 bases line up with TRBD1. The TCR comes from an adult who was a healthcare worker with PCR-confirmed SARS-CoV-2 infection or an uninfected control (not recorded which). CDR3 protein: CAISETGGTEAFF. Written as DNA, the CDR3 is TGTGCCATCAGTGAGACAGGGGGCACTGAAGCTTTCTTT.